One sample yielded the 27 T cell receptor beta chains listed below, sequenced in a study of radiotherapy plus CTLA-4 blockade in lung cancer. Produced via immunoSEQ multiplex PCR; TCRdb's table is partial and in-frame only. The profile covers about 120,000 clones, with approximately 84% appearing a single time and about 5% taken by the ten largest. Here the sequenced sample was peripheral blood, taken from a patient treated with radiotherapy plus ipilimumab. The receptor set was obtained from a human donor with non-small cell lung cancer who had a partial response to radiotherapy plus ipilimumab.

This clone was found once. This chain joins TRBV7-9 and TRBJ1-3, with a tentative D call TRBD1 (5 bases). Trimming took off 0 bases at V and 2 bases at J, with 11 bases between the two ends. Looked up from germline, CDR1 is SEHNR and CDR2 is FQNEAQ (reference sequence). CDR3 length: 16 residues. In DNA, the CDR3 is TGTGCCAGCAGCTTAGCGTCAGGGTTAACTGGAAACACCATATATTTT. Amino acid sequence: CASSLASGLTGNTIYF. Full variable domain (remainder filled in from reference TRBV7-9 and TRBJ1-3): DTGVSQNPRHKITKRGQNVTFRCDPISEHNRLYWYRQTLGQGPEFLTYFQNEAQLEKSRLLSDRFSAERPKGSFSTLEIQRTEQGDSAMYLCASSLASGLTGNTIYFGEGSWLTVV.

V usage is TRBV29-1 and J usage is TRBJ1-1, with D perhaps TRBD1 (6 bases). Trimming left V 4 bases short and J 5 bases short, with 11 bases between. There are 12 residues in the CDR3. Per germline, CDR1 SQVTM and CDR2 ANQGSEA. CDR3 nucleotides: TGCAGCGTTGCAGGGGTAGGGACTGAAGCTTTCTTT. It is translated as CSVAGVGTEAFF.

V usage is TRBV5-1 and J usage is TRBJ2-3, with 8 bases that match TRBD1. Germline loops: CDR1 SGHRS, CDR2 YFSETQ. The CDR3 spans 14 residues. Losses at the gene ends were 0 bases for V and 4 bases for J; bases not matched to a gene: 1. The CDR3 region is CASSLDRGADTQYF. The CDR3 DNA reads TGCGCCAGCAGCTTGGACAGGGGGGCAGATACGCAGTATTTT.

The rearrangement joins TRBV5-4 to TRBJ2-5, with D maybe TRBD1 (6 bases). The germline V gene has CDR1 SGHNT and CDR2 YYREEE (reference sequence). This CDR3 is built from 13 residues. The V and J ends lost 4 bases and 2 bases respectively, with 9 bases between them. The CDR3, as DNA: TGTGCCAGCAGCCGTGGACAGCAAGAGACCCAGTACTTC. Its translation: CASSRGQQETQYF.

The rearrangement uses TRBV29-1 and TRBJ2-1; TRBD1 matches 7 bases. Germline lookup yields CDR1 SQVTM and CDR2 ANQGSEA. This CDR3 contains 13 residues. Germline trimming cut 6 bases from V and 4 bases from J; bases unmatched to any gene: 6. The chain's CDR3 is CSVGQRLYNEQFF. CDR3 bases: TGCAGCGTGGGACAGCGTTTATACAATGAGCAGTTCTTC.

The CDR3 loop reads CASSDSGSYQETQYF. In DNA, the CDR3 is TGTGCCAGCAGTGACTCGGGCAGCTACCAAGAGACCCAGTACTTC. This rearrangement joins TRBV6-4 to TRBJ2-5; no reliable D call. Trimming took off 0 bases at V and 0 bases at J, with 8 bases between the two ends. The germline gives CDR1 MRHNA, CDR2 SNTAGT. The CDR3 sequence is 15 residues long.

This rearrangement joins TRBV27 to TRBJ2-1; D possibly corresponds to TRBD1 (6 bases). Between the trimmed V and J ends, which lost 3 bases and 7 bases, there was a span of 7 bases. CDR3 length equals 12 residues. The germline CDR1 and CDR2 sequences are MNHEY and SMNVEV (reference sequence). CDR3 amino acids: CASSFRGNEQFF. CDR3 DNA: TGTGCCAGCAGTTTCAGGGGAAATGAGCAGTTCTTC.

This clone appeared a single time. The chain combines TRBV6-5 with TRBJ2-2; D remains ambiguous. The CDR3 runs to 14 residues. The V and J ends lost 1 base and 8 bases respectively, with 11 bases between them. Looked up from germline, CDR1 is MNHEY and CDR2 is SVGAGI. The CDR3 loop reads CASSYLSSGGELFF. The CDR3, as DNA: TGTGCCAGCAGTTACTTATCTTCCGGGGGGGAGCTGTTTTTT.

Regarding this clone: One end of the junction does not line up with germline, which may come from a read error. J is TRBJ1-1 and V is TRBV7-7; possible D gene TRBD1, 5 bases. There are 13 residues in the CDR3. Germline assignment: CDR1 SSHAT and CDR2 FNYEAQ (reference sequence). This CDR3 is CASSLGAGREAFF. In DNA form, the CDR3 reads TGTGCTAGCAGCTTAGGGGCAGGGCGTGAAGCTTTCTTT. The entire variable domain, with the rest obtained from reference TRBV7-7 and TRBJ1-1, is as follows: GAGVSQSPRYKVTKRGQDVTLRCDPISSHATLYWYQQALGQGPEFLTYFNYEAQPDKSGLPSDRFSAERPEGSISTLTIQRTEQRDSAMYRCASSLGAGREAFFGQGTRLTVV.

This clone occurred a few times. The chain has TRBV28 and TRBJ1-4; D is unresolved. This CDR3 has 13 residues. Germline values: CDR1 MDHEN, CDR2 SYDVKM. Trimming removed 6 bases at V and 9 bases at J, with 14 bases between. CDR3 nucleotide sequence: TGTGCCAGCAGCCGAGGGCGTGGGCAAAAACTGTTTTTT. This translates into CASSRGRGQKLFF.

The genes are TRBV2 and TRBJ2-5, with 7 bases that match TRBD2. Germline values: CDR1 SNHLY, CDR2 FYNNEI. V was clipped by 7 bases and J by 2 bases; unmatched bases: 7. The CDR3 is 14 amino acids. CDR3 coding DNA: TGTGCCAGCACCAGCCGGGACTATCAAGAGACCCAGTACTTC. Amino acid sequence: CASTSRDYQETQYF.

The chain is built from TRBV5-1 and TRBJ2-1; 8 nucleotides agree with TRBD1. Germline V gives CDR1 SGHRS, CDR2 YFSETQ. V gave up 4 bases and J gave up 6 bases; unmatched junction bases: 6. The CDR3 is 14 residues long. CDR3 loop: CASSLSTGGNEQFF. In DNA form, the CDR3 reads TGCGCCAGCAGCCTCTCAACAGGGGGCAATGAGCAGTTCTTC.

The rearrangement links TRBV7-8 to TRBJ1-3; tentative D call: TRBD1 (6 bases). Trimming cost V 3 bases and J 7 bases, with 10 bases left between them. Germline V lookup: CDR1 SGHVS, CDR2 FQNEAQ. This CDR3 contains 13 residues. Here the CDR3 DNA reads TGTGCCAGCAGCTTGGCAGGGGAGAACACCATATATTTT. This translates into CASSLAGENTIYF.

Only one count was recorded for this clone. The rearrangement joins TRBV2 to TRBJ2-3; tentatively, D is TRBD1 (5 bases). The CDR3 loop spans 14 amino acids. V dropped 7 bases and J dropped 1 base, with 12 bases sitting between them. In germline, CDR1 is SNHLY, CDR2 FYNNEI. The CDR3 here is CASKLRVGTDTQYF. The CDR3 bases are TGTGCCAGCAAGCTCAGGGTGGGCACAGATACGCAGTATTTT.

The gene calls are TRBV18 and TRBJ2-7; possibly TRBD2 for D (5 bases). V lost 3 bases to trimming and J lost 10 bases, with 19 bases between them. The V gene's germline CDR1 is KGHSH and CDR2 LQKENI. CDR3 size: 14 residues. CDR3 DNA: TGTGCCAGCTCACCGACTGGACGCGGCCGGGGTCAGTACGTC. Protein: CASSPTGRGRGQYV.

V usage is TRBV7-8 and J usage is TRBJ2-2; D is possibly TRBD1 (6 bases). In germline, CDR1 is SGHVS, CDR2 FQNEAQ. V was shortened by 6 bases and J by 1 base, with 9 bases between the two germline ends. CDR3 length: 14 amino acids. The CDR3 here is CASSQQGNTGELFF. In DNA form, the CDR3 reads TGTGCCAGCAGTCAACAGGGGAACACCGGGGAGCTGTTTTTT.

The rearrangement links TRBV5-1 to TRBJ2-1; 9 bases align to TRBD2. The CDR3 totals 14 residues. V lost 3 bases, J lost 4 bases, and 2 bases stayed unmatched. The germline gives CDR1 SGHRS, CDR2 YFSETQ. CDR3 in amino acids: CASSSAGGYNEQFF. The CDR3 coding sequence is TGCGCCAGCAGCTCCGCGGGAGGGTACAATGAGCAGTTCTTC.

The chain uses TRBV19 and TRBJ1-5; a weak D match, TRBD1 (5 bases). Trimming took 3 bases from V and 7 from J, leaving 19 bases between them. CDR3 length: 16 amino acids. Germline V gene lookup returns CDR1 LNHDA and CDR2 SQIVND (reference sequence). CDR3 bases: TGTGCCAGTAGTATCGTCCCAGGGTCGAACCACCAGCCCCAGCATTTT. Translated, it gives CASSIVPGSNHQPQHF. Drawing the rest from reference TRBV19 and TRBJ1-5, the complete variable domain is DGGITQSPKYLFRKEGQNVTLSCEQNLNHDAMYWYRQDPGQGLRLIYYSQIVNDFQKGDIAEGYSVSREKKESFPLTVTSAQKNPTAFYLCASSIVPGSNHQPQHFGDGTRLSIL.

This clone was detected a few times. The chain has TRBV4-2 and TRBJ2-1; 9 bases match TRBD2. Per the germline V gene, CDR1 is LGHNA and CDR2 is YNFKEQ. This CDR3 contains 14 residues. The V segment lost 3 bases and the J segment 12 bases; nucleotides outside the gene matches: 9. In nucleotides, the CDR3 is TGTGCCAGCAGCCAGGTTGTAGCGGGAGTCGGGCAGTTCTTC. It yields the protein CASSQVVAGVGQFF.

CDR3: CASSPGTGYGNQPQHF. CDR3 DNA: TGTGCCAGCAGCCCAGGAACAGGGTATGGCAATCAGCCCCAGCATTTT. The gene calls are TRBV28 and TRBJ1-5, with D tentatively TRBD1 (6 bases). Germline loops: CDR1 MDHEN, CDR2 SYDVKM. The CDR3 is 16 residues long. V was trimmed by 6 bases and J by 2 bases, leaving 17 bases between them.

The V and J genes are TRBV4-2 and TRBJ1-4; D is ambiguous. The CDR3 totals 16 residues. V was clipped by 0 bases and J by 1 base, with 9 bases between them. The V gene's germline CDR1 is LGHNA and CDR2 YNFKEQ. The CDR3 DNA is TGTGCCAGCAGCCAAGATCGCGGTATAACTAATGAAAAACTGTTTTTT. Amino acids: CASSQDRGITNEKLFF.

The chain employs TRBV28 and TRBJ2-2, with 7 bases lining up with TRBD1. Germline CDR1 MDHEN, CDR2 SYDVKM. The CDR3 loop spans 16 amino acids. Trimming cost V 7 bases and J 1 base; bases outside gene matches: 9. The CDR3 spells CASNTRQGLNTGELFF. The CDR3 DNA sequence: TGTGCCAGCAATACCCGACAGGGTTTGAACACCGGGGAGCTGTTTTTT.

V gene TRBV28 combines with J gene TRBJ2-3, with 10 bases that match TRBD2. Germline V gene lookup returns CDR1 MDHEN and CDR2 SYDVKM. The CDR3 totals 13 residues. Losses at the gene ends were 11 bases for V and 1 base for J; bases not matched to a gene: 3. As DNA, the CDR3 is TGTGCCCTAGGACTAGCGGGCACAGATACGCAGTATTTT. The encoded protein is CALGLAGTDTQYF.

J is TRBJ2-5 and V is TRBV7-6; TRBD2 matches at 7 bases. The V gene's germline CDR1 is SGHVS and CDR2 FNYEAQ. The V gene end was trimmed by 1 base and the J gene end by 5 bases; junction bases not matched to a gene: 10. The length of the CDR3 is 16 residues. In DNA, the CDR3 is TGTGCCAGCAGCTTAGGCACAGGCGGGGGTAGGGAGACCCAGTACTTC. Protein sequence: CASSLGTGGGRETQYF.

A note on this clone: Its ends do not fully match the called genes, so a read error is possible. This chain uses TRBV7-8 with TRBJ2-1; 8 bases align to TRBD2. This CDR3 is 15 amino acids long. In germline, CDR1 is SGHVS, CDR2 FQNEAQ. For the CDR3, the DNA is TGTGCCAGCAGCTTAGGTTCAAGAAAGCGGGAGATTCTGGTCTTC. Translated, it gives CASSLGSRKREILVF.

This chain connects TRBV29-1 to TRBJ1-1; 7 bases align to TRBD1. Unmatched junction bases numbered 5, after V lost 7 bases and J lost 3 bases. The CDR3 spans 12 residues. Germline loops: CDR1 SQVTM, CDR2 ANQGSEA. The chain's CDR3 is CSARQGHTEAFF. CDR3 sequence (DNA): TGCAGCGCCAGACAGGGTCACACTGAAGCTTTCTTT.

The chain links TRBV10-1 to TRBJ2-5; D unclear. V shed 10 bases and J shed 5 bases, with 11 bases lying between them. This CDR3 is built from 11 residues. From germline, CDR1 is WNHNN and CDR2 SYGVQD (reference sequence). The CDR3 spells CATSSRETQYF. The CDR3 bases are TGCGCCACCTCGTCCAGGGAGACCCAGTACTTC.